One and the same sample provided the 19 T cell receptor beta chains below, sequenced in a study of blood T cell repertoires in COVID-19. Sequencing used immunoSEQ multiplex PCR; TCRdb keeps in-frame clones, though not all of them. The sample holds about 270,000 clones, around four fifths seen once. The material sequenced was peripheral blood. The source is a woman between 50 and 59 years old with active or convalescent COVID-19.

CDR3 nucleotides: TGTGCCAGCAGCCCTGGCGGTTTGAACACTGAAGCTTTCTTT. This codes for CASSPGGLNTEAFF. The chain recombines TRBV7-9 with TRBJ1-1, with D hard to call. The CDR3 sequence is 14 residues long. Trimming cost V 5 bases and J 0 bases, with 10 bases left between them. The germline V gene encodes CDR1 SEHNR and CDR2 FQNEAQ (reference sequence). The whole variable domain, filled in from reference TRBV7-9 and TRBJ1-1, reads DTGVSQNPRHKITKRGQNVTFRCDPISEHNRLYWYRQTLGQGPEFLTYFQNEAQLEKSRLLSDRFSAERPKGSFSTLEIQRTEQGDSAMYLCASSPGGLNTEAFFGQGTRLTVV.

This clone was seen a handful of times. The V gene is TRBV19, the J gene TRBJ1-1; D may be TRBD1 (6 bases). V lost 5 bases and J 7 bases, leaving 14 bases between the germline ends. Germline V gene sequence: CDR1 LNHDA, CDR2 SQIVND (reference sequence). There are 13 residues in the CDR3. In nucleotides, the CDR3 is TGTGCCAGTAGTCAGCAGGGGATGGTTGAAGCTTTCTTT. Translation gives CASSQQGMVEAFF.

As concerns this clone: The same CDR3 also results from other DNA sequences found in this sample. The V and J genes are TRBV20-1 and TRBJ1-1; maybe TRBD1 (6 bases). CDR1 DFQATT and CDR2 SNEGSKA come from the germline V gene (reference sequence). The germline V and J ends were trimmed by 4 bases and 6 bases, with 9 bases remaining between them. The CDR3 loop spans 11 amino acids. The CDR3, as DNA: TGCAGTGCTACACAGGGTTCTGAAGCTTTCTTT. It translates to CSATQGSEAFF.

This clone was recorded once. The rearrangement links TRBV5-1 to TRBJ1-4; no definite D call. The ends were cut back, 0 bases at V and 0 bases at J, with 9 bases in the middle. From germline, CDR1 is SGHRS and CDR2 YFSETQ. CDR3 size: 16 residues. CDR3 protein: CASSLASQATNEKLFF. Written as DNA, the CDR3 is TGCGCCAGCAGCTTGGCCTCCCAGGCAACTAATGAAAAACTGTTTTTT.

This sequence joins TRBV2 and TRBJ1-4, with D perhaps TRBD1 (6 bases). The CDR3 has 13 residues. Germline lookup yields CDR1 SNHLY and CDR2 FYNNEI. Trimming took off 7 bases at V and 10 bases at J, with 16 bases between the two ends. Written as DNA, the CDR3 is TGTGCCAGCAATACAGGGTATTCAGGAAAACTGTTTTTT. It specifies CASNTGYSGKLFF. Complete variable domain (other parts from reference TRBV2 and TRBJ1-4): EPEVTQTPSHQVTQMGQEVILRCVPISNHLYFYWYRQILGQKVEFLVSFYNNEISEKSEIFDDQFSVERPDGSNFTLKIRSTKLEDSAMYFCASNTGYSGKLFFGSGTQLSVL.

The rearrangement joins TRBV27 to TRBJ2-1; possibly TRBD2 for D (6 bases). Trimming cost V 6 bases and J 7 bases, with 19 bases left between them. Germline values: CDR1 MNHEY, CDR2 SMNVEV (reference sequence). CDR3 length: 15 amino acids. CDR3 in DNA: TGTGCCAGCAGGGCCTATTGGGGGGATGTAAATGAGCAGTTCTTC. Its protein is CASRAYWGDVNEQFF.

J is TRBJ2-3 and V is TRBV5-1; TRBD2 matches 7 bases. V gave up 2 bases and J gave up 0 bases; unmatched junction bases: 15. The CDR3 is made up of 19 amino acids. The germline gives CDR1 SGHRS, CDR2 YFSETQ. CDR3 sequence reads: CASSFLGVGGSVSTDTQYF. In nucleotides, the CDR3 is TGCGCCAGCAGCTTCCTAGGGGTAGGCGGGAGCGTTAGCACAGATACGCAGTATTTT.

The gene calls are TRBV3-1 (or the pseudogene TRBV3-2) and TRBJ2-7; unclear D gene. Trimming removed 4 bases from V and 3 bases from J, with 7 bases in between. CDR3 length: 12 amino acids. The V gene's germline CDR1 is LGHDT and CDR2 YNNKEL (reference sequence). The CDR3 DNA is TGTGCCAGCAGCCTTCTGTACTACGAGCAGTACTTC. Translation gives CASSLLYYEQYF.

This sequence joins TRBV5-5 and TRBJ1-1, with 7 positions matching TRBD1. Germline V CDR1 and CDR2: SGHKS, YYEKEE (reference sequence). With V trimmed by 4 bases and J by 5 bases, 8 bases remained unmatched. The CDR3 runs 14 residues. CDR3 sequence (DNA): TGTGCCAGCAGCAGCGGACAGGAGGGAACTGAAGCTTTCTTT. Translated: CASSSGQEGTEAFF.

This clone appeared a few times. The chain employs TRBV19 and TRBJ1-6; 7 nucleotides line up with TRBD1. Germline CDR1 LNHDA, CDR2 SQIVND (reference sequence). J was trimmed by 9 bases and V by 6 bases; bases with no gene match: 5. The CDR3 contains 13 residues. CDR3 protein: CASRDRDSSPLHF. The DNA for the CDR3 is TGTGCCAGTAGAGACAGGGATAGTTCACCCCTCCACTTT.

The genes are TRBV7-8 and TRBJ2-7; D is perhaps TRBD2 (5 bases). V was cut by 1 base and J by 6 bases, with 10 bases left in between. The CDR3 has 13 amino acids. From germline, CDR1 is SGHVS and CDR2 FQNEAQ. For the CDR3, the DNA is TGTGCCAGCAGCTTAGTATCTGGGAGCGAGCAGTACTTC. Residues: CASSLVSGSEQYF.

The rearrangement joins TRBV7-9 to TRBJ1-1; D is undetermined. The V end was cut by 5 bases, the J end by 9 bases, with 13 bases between. CDR3 size: 12 residues. Germline loops: CDR1 SEHNR, CDR2 FQNEAQ (reference sequence). DNA for the CDR3: TGTGCCAGCAGCGAACACCGTATGCAAGCTTTCTTT. Protein: CASSEHRMQAFF.

CDR3 protein: CASSFLLGEPLHF. CDR3 in DNA: TGTGCCAGCAGTTTCCTTCTCGGGGAACCCCTCCACTTT. This chain connects TRBV28 to TRBJ1-6, with unresolved D. Germline values: CDR1 MDHEN, CDR2 SYDVKM. V lost 3 bases to trimming and J lost 12 bases, with 12 bases between them. The CDR3 is 13 amino acids.

V gene TRBV4-1 combines with J gene TRBJ2-1; the match to TRBD2 covers 13 bases. With V trimmed by 5 bases and J by 7 bases, 5 bases remained unmatched. The CDR3 extends over 15 amino acids. Germline values: CDR1 MGHRA, CDR2 YSYEKL. The CDR3 reads CASSRLAGGRNEQFF. The CDR3 nucleotides read TGCGCCAGCAGCAGACTAGCGGGAGGTCGGAATGAGCAGTTCTTC.

This clone appeared a few times. The chain uses TRBV5-5 and TRBJ1-3; maybe TRBD1 (5 bases). V shed 1 base and J shed 1 base, with 12 bases lying between them. CDR3 length: 16 residues. Germline V gene data show CDR1 as SGHKS and CDR2 as YYEKEE (reference sequence). The CDR3 DNA reads TGTGCCAGCAGCTTGCAGGGCACCAATTCTGGAAACACCATATATTTT. Translating gives CASSLQGTNSGNTIYF.

The V call is TRBV5-1, the J call TRBJ1-1; possible D gene TRBD1, 6 bases. The V end lost 4 bases, the J end lost 4 bases, and 17 bases lay between the germline ends. The CDR3 spans 15 residues. CDR1 and CDR2 from the germline V gene are SGHRS and YFSETQ. DNA for the CDR3: TGCGCCAGCAGCCCACAGGGTGGCGGGGGCACTGAAGCTTTCTTT. Protein: CASSPQGGGGTEAFF.

This rearrangement joins TRBV29-1 to TRBJ1-3; no clear D gene. Trimming left V 5 bases short and J 0 bases short, with 5 bases between. Germline loops: CDR1 SQVTM, CDR2 ANQGSEA. This CDR3 comprises 12 residues. The CDR3 protein is CSVISSGNTIYF. The DNA of the CDR3 is TGCAGCGTTATTAGCTCTGGAAACACCATATATTTT.

A single count supports this clone. This chain uses TRBV19 with TRBJ1-1; D might be TRBD1 (5 bases). This CDR3 contains 14 residues. Per germline, CDR1 LNHDA and CDR2 SQIVND (reference sequence). Trimming took 3 bases from V and 0 from J, leaving 8 bases between them. The CDR3 protein is CASSMDTVNTEAFF. The CDR3 DNA follows: TGTGCCAGTAGTATGGACACTGTGAACACTGAAGCTTTCTTT.

CDR3 DNA sequence: TGTGCCAGCAGCGTAGACGGGAGGAGGGACGAGCAGTACTTC. It specifies CASSVDGRRDEQYF. The V call is TRBV9, the J call TRBJ2-7; TRBD2 matches at 7 bases. Germline-derived CDR1 and CDR2 are SGDLS and YYNGEE. This CDR3 has 14 amino acids. J lost 5 bases, V lost 0 bases, and 5 bases had no gene match.